This T cell receptor beta chain came from a study of T cell repertoires in ileal Crohn's disease. Study summary: About half of patients got postoperative therapy: about ten thiopurines, roughly 19 anti-TNF. General observations from the study: Compared with non-smokers, active smokers at surgery showed more clonal expansions.

Per sample, approximately 540 nanograms of biopsy DNA were TCRB immunosequenced. The protocol was immunoSEQ multiplex PCR, while the TCRdb copy is restricted to in-frame clones and leaves out a portion. The sample contains roughly 6,600 clones, 80% to 95% of which appear only once. For this clone: Its antigen is not identified.

Patients were adults with ileal or ileocolonic Crohn's disease needing resection. There are 13 residues in the CDR3. With 4 bases removed from V and 5 bases from J, the gap between germline ends came to 11 bases. CDR1 and CDR2 from the germline V gene are KGHSH and LQKENI. The sequenced sample consisted of ileal tissue. The rearrangement uses TRBV18 and TRBJ1-1; D gene ambiguous. The clonotype was recovered from an adult with Crohn's disease. The CDR3 spells CASSQITGTEAFF. The CDR3 DNA is TGTGCCAGCTCACAGATTACCGGGACTGAAGCTTTCTTT.